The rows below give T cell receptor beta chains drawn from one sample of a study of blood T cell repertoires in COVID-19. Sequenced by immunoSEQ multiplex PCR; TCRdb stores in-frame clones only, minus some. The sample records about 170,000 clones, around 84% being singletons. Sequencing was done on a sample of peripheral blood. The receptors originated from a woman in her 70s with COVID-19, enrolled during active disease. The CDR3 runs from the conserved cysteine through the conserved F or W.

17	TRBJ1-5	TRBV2	CASRALEGQGGNQPQHF
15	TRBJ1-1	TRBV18	CASSLAGSTPTEAFF
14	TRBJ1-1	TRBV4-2	CASSLGRGNTEAFF
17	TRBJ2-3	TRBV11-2	CASNSPGLAGGGDTQYF
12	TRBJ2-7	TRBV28	CASSPRGREQYF
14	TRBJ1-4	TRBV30	CAWNPGQGREKLFF
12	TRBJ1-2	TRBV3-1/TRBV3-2	CASSHLTGANTF
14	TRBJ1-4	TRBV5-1	CASSFAQGNEKLFF
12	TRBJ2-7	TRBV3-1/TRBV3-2	CASSQAHYEQYF
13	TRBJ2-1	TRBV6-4	CASKAEGANEQFF
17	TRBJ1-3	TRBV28	CASSLSGQGDSGNTIYF
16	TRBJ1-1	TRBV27	CASSLSRVGGNTEAFF
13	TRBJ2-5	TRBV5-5	CASSLLGVETQYF
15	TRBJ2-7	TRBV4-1	CASSQGLAGAYEQYF
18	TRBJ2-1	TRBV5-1	CASSSGFPTGTANNEQFF
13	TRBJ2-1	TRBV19	CASASAGYNEQFF
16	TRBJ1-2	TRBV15	CATSRDESTLCYGYTF
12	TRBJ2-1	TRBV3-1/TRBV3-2	CASRRVGDEQFF
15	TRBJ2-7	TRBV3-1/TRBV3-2	CASSQWGLRASEQYF
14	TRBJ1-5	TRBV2	CASSTRGGDQPQHF
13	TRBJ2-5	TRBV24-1	CATSDSDRETQYF
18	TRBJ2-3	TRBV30	CAWSVRPPTSGRFSTQYF